This T cell receptor beta chain was found in a study of T-cell memory formation after mild COVID-19. The germline V gene encodes CDR1 SGHAT and CDR2 FQNNGV. The CDR3 runs to 16 residues. V was clipped by 4 bases and J by 7 bases; unmatched bases: 8. MiXCR was run by TCRdb on the 5' RACE reads, yielding one entry per CDR3 protein. The sample yields about 140,000 distinct CDR3 sequences, about 14% seen once. This TCR derives from an adult woman who had mild COVID-19 (a few samples of this study predate the infection). Cell type and time point are not known. Sequenced input: PBMCs or a T cell subset sorted from them (not recorded which). The chain joins TRBV11-2 to TRBJ2-2; 11 bases map to TRBD2. This chain's CDR3 is CASSSQTSGAFGELFF. The CDR3 nucleotides read TGTGCCAGCAGCTCCCAGACTAGCGGGGCGTTCGGGGAGCTGTTTTTT.